One T cell receptor beta chain is described in this entry. Its cognate antigen is unknown. The method, 5' RACE with UMI labels, was used to prepare the TRB cDNA libraries. Using the 5' RACE reads, TCRdb records one entry per CDR3 protein without DNA. The table lists 46,000 or so distinct CDR3 sequences. The data were obtained in a study of CXCR3-negative and CXCR3-positive naive CD8 T cells. Across the study: A total of 130 million to 150 million TRB reads was generated, with about 1.5 +/- 0.3 million per library. Findings and limits, study-wide: Similar TRBV-TRBJ gene usage was seen in naive CXCR3-negative and CXCR3-positive cells, but not in memory cells. Naive CXCR3-positive cells had TRB CDR3s more hydrophobic than those of CXCR3-negative naive cells.

This CDR3 comprises 16 residues. The sample comprised naive CXCR3- CD8+ T cells from blood. Subset given: CD45RO-CCR7+CD27+CD95- naive CD8+ T cells lacking CXCR3 (TNR3-). This TCR came from a human donor in good health. Some clones in this sample may be carry-over from other donors' samples. This sequence joins TRBV12-3 or TRBV12-4 and TRBJ2-2; TCRdb lists TRBD2, though no DNA is available to test this call. This CDR3 is CASSSGGEFLPGELFF.